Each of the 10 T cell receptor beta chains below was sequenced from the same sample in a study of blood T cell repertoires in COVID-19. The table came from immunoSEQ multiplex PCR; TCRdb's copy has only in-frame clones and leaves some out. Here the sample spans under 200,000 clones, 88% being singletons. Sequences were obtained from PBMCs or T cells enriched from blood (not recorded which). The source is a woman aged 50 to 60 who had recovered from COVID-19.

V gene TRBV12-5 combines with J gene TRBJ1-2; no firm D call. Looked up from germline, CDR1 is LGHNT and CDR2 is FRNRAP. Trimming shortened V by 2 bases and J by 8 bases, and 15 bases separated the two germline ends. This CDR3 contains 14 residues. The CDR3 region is CASGLPLGHGGYTF. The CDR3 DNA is TGTGCTAGTGGTTTGCCCCTGGGCCATGGGGGCTACACCTTC. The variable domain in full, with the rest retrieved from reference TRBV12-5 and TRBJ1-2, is DARVTQTPRHKVTEMGQEVTMRCQPILGHNTVFWYRQTMMQGLELLAYFRNRAPLDDSGMPKDRFSAEMPDATLATLKIQPSEPRDSAVYFCASGLPLGHGGYTFGSGTRLTVV.

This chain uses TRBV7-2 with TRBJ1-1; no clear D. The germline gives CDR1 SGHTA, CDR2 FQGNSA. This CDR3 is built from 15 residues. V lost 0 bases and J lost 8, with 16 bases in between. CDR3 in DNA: TGTGCCAGCAGCTTAGCGTCGGGAAATGTAAGGGAAGCTTTCTTT. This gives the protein CASSLASGNVREAFF.

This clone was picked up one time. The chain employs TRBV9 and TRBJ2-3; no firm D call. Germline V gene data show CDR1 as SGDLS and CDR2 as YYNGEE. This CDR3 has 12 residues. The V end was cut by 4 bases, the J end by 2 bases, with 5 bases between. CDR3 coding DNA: TGTGCCAGCAGCCTACTCACAGATACGCAGTATTTT. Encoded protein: CASSLLTDTQYF.

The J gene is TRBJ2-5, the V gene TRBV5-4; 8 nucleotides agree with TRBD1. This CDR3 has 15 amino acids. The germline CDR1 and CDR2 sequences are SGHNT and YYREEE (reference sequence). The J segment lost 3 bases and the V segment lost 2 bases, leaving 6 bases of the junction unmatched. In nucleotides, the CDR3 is TGTGCCAGCAGCTTCTTAGGACAGGGAAAAGAGACCCAGTACTTC. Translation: CASSFLGQGKETQYF. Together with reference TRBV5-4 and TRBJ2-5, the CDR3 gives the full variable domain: ETGVTQSPTHLIKTRGQQVTLRCSSQSGHNTVSWYQQALGQGPQFIFQYYREEENGRGNFPPRFSGLQFPNYSSELNVNALELDDSALYLCASSFLGQGKETQYFGPGTRLLVL.

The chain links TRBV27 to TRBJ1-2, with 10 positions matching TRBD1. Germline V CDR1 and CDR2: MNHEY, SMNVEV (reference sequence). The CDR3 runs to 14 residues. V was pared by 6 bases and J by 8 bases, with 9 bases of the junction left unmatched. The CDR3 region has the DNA TGTGCCAGCAGGCCCCCGGGACAGGGGACCGGCTACACCTTC. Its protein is CASRPPGQGTGYTF.

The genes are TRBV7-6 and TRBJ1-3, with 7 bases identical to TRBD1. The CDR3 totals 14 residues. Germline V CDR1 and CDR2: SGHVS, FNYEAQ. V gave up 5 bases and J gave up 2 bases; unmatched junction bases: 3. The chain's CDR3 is CASSPGTAGNTIYF. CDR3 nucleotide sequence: TGTGCCAGCAGCCCCGGGACAGCTGGAAACACCATATATTTT.

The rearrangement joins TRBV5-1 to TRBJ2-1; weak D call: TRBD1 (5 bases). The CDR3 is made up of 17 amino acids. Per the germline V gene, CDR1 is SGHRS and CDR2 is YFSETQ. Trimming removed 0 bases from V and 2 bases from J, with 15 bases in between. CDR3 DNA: TGCGCCAGCAGCTTGGCCCCAGACAGCCTAACCTACAATGAGCAGTTCTTC. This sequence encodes CASSLAPDSLTYNEQFF.

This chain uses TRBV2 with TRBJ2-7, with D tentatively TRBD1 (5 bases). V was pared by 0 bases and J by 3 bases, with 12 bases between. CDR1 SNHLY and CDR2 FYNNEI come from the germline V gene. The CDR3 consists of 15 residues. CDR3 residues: CASSEAPDSHYEQYF. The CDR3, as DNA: TGTGCCAGCAGTGAAGCGCCTGACAGCCACTACGAGCAGTACTTC.

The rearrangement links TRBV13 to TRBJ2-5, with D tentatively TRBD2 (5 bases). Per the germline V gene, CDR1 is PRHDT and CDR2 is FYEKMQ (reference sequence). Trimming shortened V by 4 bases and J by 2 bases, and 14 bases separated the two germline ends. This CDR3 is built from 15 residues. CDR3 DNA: TGTGCCAGCAGCTCGCTAAGAGGGTTACAAGAGACCCAGTACTTC. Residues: CASSSLRGLQETQYF.

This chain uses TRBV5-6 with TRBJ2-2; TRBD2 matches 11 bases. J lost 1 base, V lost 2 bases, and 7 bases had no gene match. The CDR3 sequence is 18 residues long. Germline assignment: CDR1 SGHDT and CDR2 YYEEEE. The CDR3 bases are TGTGCCAGCAGCTTTGAACTAGCGGGGGTGAGGAACACCGGGGAGCTGTTTTTT. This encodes CASSFELAGVRNTGELFF.